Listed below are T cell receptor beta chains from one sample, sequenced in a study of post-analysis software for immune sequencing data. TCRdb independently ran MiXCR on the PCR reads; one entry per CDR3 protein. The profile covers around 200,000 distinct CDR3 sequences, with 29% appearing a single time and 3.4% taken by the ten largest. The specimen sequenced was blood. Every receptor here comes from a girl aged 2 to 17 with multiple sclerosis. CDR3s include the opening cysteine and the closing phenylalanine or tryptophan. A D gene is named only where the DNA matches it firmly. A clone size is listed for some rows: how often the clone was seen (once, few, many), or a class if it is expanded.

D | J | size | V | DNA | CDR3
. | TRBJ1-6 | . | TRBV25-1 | TGTGCCAGCAGTGGCCAGGGGAGCTCCTATAATTCACCCCTCCACTTT | CASSGQGSSYNSPLHF
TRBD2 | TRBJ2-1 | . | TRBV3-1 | TGTGCCAGCAGCCCAGGGACTAGCGGAGTATACAATGAGCAGTTCTTC | CASSPGTSGVYNEQFF
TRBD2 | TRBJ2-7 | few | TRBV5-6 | TGTGCCAGCAGCTTGACTAGCGCCACCTACGAGCAGTACTTC | CASSLTSATYEQYF
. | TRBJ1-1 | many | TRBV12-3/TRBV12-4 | TGTGCCAGCAGTTTTTCCCTGAACACTGAAGCTTTCTTT | CASSFSLNTEAFF
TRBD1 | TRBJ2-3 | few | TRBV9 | TGTGCCAGCAGCGCCGGACAGGGGACCACAGATACGCAGTATTTT | CASSAGQGTTDTQYF
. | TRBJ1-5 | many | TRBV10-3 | TGTGCCATCAGTGACCACTCAGAGGGTCGCAATCAGCCCCAGCATTTT | CAISDHSEGRNQPQHF
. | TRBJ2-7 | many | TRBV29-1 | TGCAGCGTTGAAGATCGGGGGAATGGGCAGTACTTC | CSVEDRGNGQYF
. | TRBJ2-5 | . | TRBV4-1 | TGCGCCAGCAGCGGCAGTTCCGGGGAGACCCAGTACTTC | CASSGSSGETQYF
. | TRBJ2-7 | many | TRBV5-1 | TGCGCCAGCTCTGCAGGGGCCGTCTACGAGCAGTACTTC | CASSAGAVYEQYF
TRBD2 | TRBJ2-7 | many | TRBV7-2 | TGTGCCAGCAGCTTAGCCGCGGGACTAGCGGGATACGAGCAGTACTTC | CASSLAAGLAGYEQYF
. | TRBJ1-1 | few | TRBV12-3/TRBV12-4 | TGTGCCAGCAGACTCCAACAGAACACTGAAGCTTTCTTT | CASRLQQNTEAFF
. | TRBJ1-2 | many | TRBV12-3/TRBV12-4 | TGTGCCAGCAGTCCTGCCTGGGACGGCTACACCTTC | CASSPAWDGYTF
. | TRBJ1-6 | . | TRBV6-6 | TGTGCCAGCAGGGGTCGTGGTGTACCCCTCCACTTT | CASRGRGVPLHF
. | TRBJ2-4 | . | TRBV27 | TGTGCCAGCAGTCCCTATCCTGTTTCAGGGACATTCCTAGCCAAAAACATTCAGTACTTC | CASSPYPVSGTFLAKNIQYF
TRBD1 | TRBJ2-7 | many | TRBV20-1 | TGCAGTGCCCACCCAACAGGGGGCCAAAACTTCTACTACGAGCAGTACTTC | CSAHPTGGQNFYYEQYF
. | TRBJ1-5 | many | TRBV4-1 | TGCGCCAGCAGCCTCAGGACCGCGCAGCCCCAGCATTTT | CASSLRTAQPQHF
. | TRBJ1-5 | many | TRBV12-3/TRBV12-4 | TGTGCCAGCAGTTTTAGGGGGTCGGGCAATCAGCCCCAGCATTTT | CASSFRGSGNQPQHF
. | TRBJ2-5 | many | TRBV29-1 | TGCAGCGTTGGAAAGGCCCCCGGAGAGACCCAGTACTTC | CSVGKAPGETQYF
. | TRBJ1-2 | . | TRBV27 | TGTGCCAGCAGTCTCTACGATGGGGGGGGCGTCTATGGCTACACCTTC | CASSLYDGGGVYGYTF
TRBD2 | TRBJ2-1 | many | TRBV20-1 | TGCAGTGCTAGAACCGGACTAGCGGGAGGGCTGCGCTCCTACAATGAGCAGTTCTTC | CSARTGLAGGLRSYNEQFF
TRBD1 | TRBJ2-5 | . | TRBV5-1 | TGCGCCAGCAGCTTGGGGACAGGGGATGGGGAAGAGACCCAGTACTTC | CASSLGTGDGEETQYF
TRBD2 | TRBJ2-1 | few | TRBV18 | TGTGCCAGCTCACCGACTAGCGGGGACTCCTACAATGAGCAGTTCTTC | CASSPTSGDSYNEQFF
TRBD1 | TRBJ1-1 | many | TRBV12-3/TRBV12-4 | TGTGCCAGCAGGCCCGGGACAGGGCTGCAGGTAGCTTTCTTT | CASRPGTGLQVAFF
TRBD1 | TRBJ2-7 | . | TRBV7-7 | TGTGCTAGCAGCTCATCCAGGGGGCCCAACAACGAGCAGTACTTC | CASSSSRGPNNEQYF
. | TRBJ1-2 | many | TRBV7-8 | TGTGCCAGCACCCGGGTCGGCAGTCGGGCAGGGTATGGCTACACCTTC | CASTRVGSRAGYGYTF
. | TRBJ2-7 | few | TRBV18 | TGTGCCAGCTCACCGACAGGCCTACGGAGCTCCTACGAGCAGTACTTC | CASSPTGLRSSYEQYF
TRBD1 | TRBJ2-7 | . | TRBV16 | TGTGCCAGCAGCCACGTCCGGGACAGATCCTACGAGCAGTACTTC | CASSHVRDRSYEQYF
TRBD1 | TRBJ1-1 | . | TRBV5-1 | TGCGCCAGCAGCCTATCCGGGACAGGGGCTCCTCTGAACTCTGAAGCTTTCTTT | CASSLSGTGAPLNSEAFF
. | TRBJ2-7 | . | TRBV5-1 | TGCGCCAGCAGCCTGGGGGACAACCTGAGGACGACCCACGAGCAGTACTTC | CASSLGDNLRTTHEQYF
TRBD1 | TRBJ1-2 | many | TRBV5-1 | TGCGCCAGCAGCCCCGGGACAGGGGGTAATGGCTACACCTTC | CASSPGTGGNGYTF
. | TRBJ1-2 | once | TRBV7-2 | TGTGCCAGCAGCACAACGAGGGGCTACACCTTC | CASSTTRGYTF
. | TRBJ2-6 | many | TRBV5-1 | TGCGCCAGCAGCGTCGCGATCTCTGGGGCCAACGTCCTGACTTTC | CASSVAISGANVLTF
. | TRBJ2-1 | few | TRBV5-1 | TGCGCCAGCGTTGAGTTCTCAGGGGCGCCCTACAATGAGCAGTTCTTC | CASVEFSGAPYNEQFF
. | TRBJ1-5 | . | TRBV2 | TGTGCCAGCAGTGAAGATCAGGGCTCGGGTCAGCCCCAGCATTTT | CASSEDQGSGQPQHF
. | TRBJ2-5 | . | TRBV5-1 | TGCGCCAGCAGCTTGGGATTCCCTTCGGAGACCCAGTACTTC | CASSLGFPSETQYF
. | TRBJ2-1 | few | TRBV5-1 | TGCGCCAGCAGCTTGGTTGTGGGAGCACGCGATGAGCAGTTCTTC | CASSLVVGARDEQFF
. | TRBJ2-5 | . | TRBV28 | TGTGCCAGCAGTTTGGGGGAGACCCGGTACTTC | CASSLGETRYF
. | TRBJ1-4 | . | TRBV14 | TGTGCCAGCAGCCAAGTTTCCGGAGCAACTAATGAAAAACGGTTTTTT | CASSQVSGATNEKRFF
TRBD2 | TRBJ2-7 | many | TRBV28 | TGTGCCAGCAGTTTACCTGACTTCGGGCGGGAGGGCCGATACGAGCAGTACTTC | CASSLPDFGREGRYEQYF
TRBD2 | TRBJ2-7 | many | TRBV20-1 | TGCAGTGCTAGAGATAGGGCTAGCGGAAGATACGAGCAGTACTTC | CSARDRASGRYEQYF
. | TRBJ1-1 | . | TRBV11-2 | TGTGCCAGCAGCTTCGGAGCAGGGTACACTGAAGCTTTCTTT | CASSFGAGYTEAFF
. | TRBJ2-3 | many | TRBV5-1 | TGCGCCAGCAGCTTGGCGGGGGCGCCCCCAGATACGCAGTATTTT | CASSLAGAPPDTQYF
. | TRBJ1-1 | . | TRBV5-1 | TGCGCCAGCAGCCTGGGCACGGCGGTGAACACTGAAGCTTTCTTT | CASSLGTAVNTEAFF
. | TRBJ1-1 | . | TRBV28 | TGTGCCAGCAGTTTAGGGCGGCTTACCATGAACACTGAAGCTTTCTTT | CASSLGRLTMNTEAFF
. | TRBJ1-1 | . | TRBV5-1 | TGCGCCAGCAGCTCGACACCAATGGCGGCCGCGAACACTGAAGCTTTCTTT | CASSSTPMAAANTEAFF
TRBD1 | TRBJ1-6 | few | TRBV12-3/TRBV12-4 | TGTGCCAGCAGCCCCGGAGGGGGCAGGTATAATTCACCCCTCCACTTT | CASSPGGGRYNSPLHF
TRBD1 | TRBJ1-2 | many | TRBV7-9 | TGTGCCAGCAGCTCGGGTGGTGGTGGGACAGGCAACTATGGCTACACCTTC | CASSSGGGGTGNYGYTF
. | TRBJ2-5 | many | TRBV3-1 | TGTGCCAGCAGCCTCCCTGCCCCGGCAGGAGAGACCCAGTACTTC | CASSLPAPAGETQYF
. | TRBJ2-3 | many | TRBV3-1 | TGTGCCAGCAGCCGCCGGGGGAGGACGACAGATACGCAGTATTTT | CASSRRGRTTDTQYF
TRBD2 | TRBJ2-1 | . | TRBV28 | TGTGCCAGCAGCCTGCGGGGGTACGAGCAGTTCTTC | CASSLRGYEQFF
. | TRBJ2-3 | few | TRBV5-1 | TGCGCCAGCAGCCGAGCGAGGGAAGCGCGGTATACGCAGTATTTT | CASSRAREARYTQYF
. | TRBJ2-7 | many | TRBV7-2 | TGTGCCAGCAGCTTAGCAACGGGGTACTACGAGCAGTACTTC | CASSLATGYYEQYF
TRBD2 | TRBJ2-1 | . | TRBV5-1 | TGCGCCAGCAGCCCCCATAGGGGACTAGATTACAATGAGCAGTTCTTC | CASSPHRGLDYNEQFF
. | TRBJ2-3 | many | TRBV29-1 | TGCAGCGTACTCCTCGTGCCTAGCACAGATACGCAGTATTTT | CSVLLVPSTDTQYF
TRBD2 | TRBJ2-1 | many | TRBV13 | TGTGCCAGCAGCAGCGCTAGCGGGAGGGGAGGGGAGCAGTTCTTC | CASSSASGRGGEQFF
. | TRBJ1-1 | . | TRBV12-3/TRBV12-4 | TGTGCCAGCAGCAAGAGGGTCGGTGAAGCTTTCTTT | CASSKRVGEAFF
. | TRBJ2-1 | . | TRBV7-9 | TGTGCCAGCAGCTTAGTCGGCAACTACAATGAGCAGTTCTTC | CASSLVGNYNEQFF
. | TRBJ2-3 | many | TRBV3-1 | TGTGCCAGCAGCCAATTTGGGGATACGCAGTATTTT | CASSQFGDTQYF
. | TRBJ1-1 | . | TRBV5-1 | TGCGCCAGCAGCTTGGAAGCCCGTCCCCGGGCTGAAGCTTTCTTT | CASSLEARPRAEAFF
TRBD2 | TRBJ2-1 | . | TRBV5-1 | TGCGCCAGCAGCTTGGGGCTAGCGGGGGGTTGCAATGAGCAGTTCTTC | CASSLGLAGGCNEQFF